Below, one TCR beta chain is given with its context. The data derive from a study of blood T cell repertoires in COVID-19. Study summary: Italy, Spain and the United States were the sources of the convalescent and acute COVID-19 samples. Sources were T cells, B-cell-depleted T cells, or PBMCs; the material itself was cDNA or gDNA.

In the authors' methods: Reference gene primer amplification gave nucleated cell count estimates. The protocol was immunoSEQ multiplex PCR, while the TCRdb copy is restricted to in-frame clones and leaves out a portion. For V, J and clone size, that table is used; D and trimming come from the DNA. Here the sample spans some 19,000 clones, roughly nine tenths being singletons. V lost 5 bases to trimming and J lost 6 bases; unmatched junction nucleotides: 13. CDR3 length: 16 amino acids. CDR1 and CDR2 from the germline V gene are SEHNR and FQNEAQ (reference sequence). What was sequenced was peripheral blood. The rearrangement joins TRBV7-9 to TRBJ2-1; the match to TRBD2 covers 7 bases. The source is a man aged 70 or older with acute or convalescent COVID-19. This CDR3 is CASSVWGGSYGNEQFF. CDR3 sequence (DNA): TGTGCCAGCAGCGTATGGGGGGGTTCATACGGCAATGAGCAGTTCTTC.